The rows below give T cell receptor beta chains drawn from one sample of a study of control samples from healthy donors and cancer patients. Libraries were prepared by immunoSEQ multiplex PCR; TCRdb keeps only in-frame clonotypes and omits some of them. This sample has 95,000 to 150,000 clones, with 87% found just once. The specimen was blood. These receptors all come from a man aged 18 to 35 in good health. CDR3s include the opening cysteine and the closing phenylalanine or tryptophan. A D gene is named only where the DNA matches it firmly. Clone size is shown for a subset of rows, as once, few, many or a class of expanded clone.

>TRBJ2-3|TRBV14|.|.
TGTGCCAGCAGCCAAGAAGGGGCCTACAGGGGCACAGATACGCAGTATTTT
CASSQEGAYRGTDTQYF
>TRBJ1-1|TRBV5-6|.|.
TGTGCCAGCTTCGCGCGACGGATGAACACTGAAGCTTTCTTT
CASFARRMNTEAFF
>TRBJ2-1|TRBV18|TRBD1|.
TGTGCCAGCTCACCTAACAACAGGGGCCGATCCTCCTACAATGAGCAGTTCTTC
CASSPNNRGRSSYNEQFF
>TRBJ1-1|TRBV27|TRBD1|.
TGTGCCAGCAGTTTTTACAGGGGGCGCGGGATGAACACTGAAGCTTTCTTT
CASSFYRGRGMNTEAFF
>TRBJ2-7|TRBV2|.|.
TGTGCCAGCAGTACCTACGAGCAGTACTTC
CASSTYEQYF
>TRBJ2-3|TRBV7-2|TRBD2|few
TGTGCCAGCAGCTCTAGCGGGAGCACAGATACGCAGTATTTT
CASSSSGSTDTQYF
>TRBJ1-1|TRBV5-1|.|.
TGCGCCAGCAGCTTGGAGGCAGTAGCGAACACTGAAGCTTTCTTT
CASSLEAVANTEAFF
>TRBJ1-5|TRBV19|.|.
TGTGCCAGTAGTATGTCCGGACAGATTAATCAGCCCCAGCATTTT
CASSMSGQINQPQHF
>TRBJ1-1|TRBV12-3/TRBV12-4|.|.
TGTGCCAGCAGTTTGATCGGGACAGAAGCTTTCTTT
CASSLIGTEAFF
>TRBJ1-2|TRBV7-8|.|.
TGTGCCAGCAGCCGACTTTTGGGGGGCTACACCTTC
CASSRLLGGYTF
>TRBJ2-7|TRBV24-1|.|.
TGTGCCACCAGTGACCCGACAGGAACCTACGAGCAGTACTTC
CATSDPTGTYEQYF
>TRBJ2-3|TRBV24-1|TRBD1|.
TGTGCCACCAGTGACCCGGGACAGGGGACAGATACGCAGTATTTT
CATSDPGQGTDTQYF
>TRBJ2-7|TRBV6-5|.|.
TGTGCCAGCTATCGGTACGAGCAGTACTTC
CASYRYEQYF
>TRBJ2-2|TRBV6-1|TRBD1|.
TGTGCCAGCAGTGAAGGGACAGGGGATGTCGGGGAGCTGTTTTTT
CASSEGTGDVGELFF
>TRBJ2-5|TRBV27|TRBD2|.
TGTGCCAGCAGTTTATCCCCTAGCGGGAGTGGAGAGACCCAGTACTTC
CASSLSPSGSGETQYF
>TRBJ1-5|TRBV27|TRBD1|once
TGTGCCAGCAGTTTAAGGGACAGGGGCCATCAGCCCCAGCATTTT
CASSLRDRGHQPQHF
>TRBJ2-5|TRBV2|.|many
TGTGCCAGCAGTGAACCCTCTCTCTGGCGGACCCAGTACTTC
CASSEPSLWRTQYF
>TRBJ2-6|TRBV7-2|.|.
TGTGCCAGCAGCCCTGAGTTACCCTCTGGGGCCAACGTCCTGACTTTC
CASSPELPSGANVLTF
>TRBJ2-7|TRBV7-2|.|once
TGTGCCAGCAGCCACCAGGGCTGGTCTCGCCACGAGCAGTACTTC
CASSHQGWSRHEQYF
>TRBJ2-7|TRBV6-5|TRBD2|.
TGTGCCAGCAGTTACGGGGCTAGCGGGGCCCTTATCAAGCAGTACTTC
CASSYGASGALIKQYF
>TRBJ1-1|TRBV6-6|.|.
TGTGCCAGCAGAGTGACAGGCAACACTGAAGCTTTCTTT
CASRVTGNTEAFF
>TRBJ1-2|TRBV30|.|.
TGTGCCTCCAGGGACACCGCTAACTATGGCTACACCTTC
CASRDTANYGYTF
>TRBJ2-7|TRBV9|.|.
TGTGCCAGCAGCCGGGGTGGGCTACCAGGGCAGTACTTC
CASSRGGLPGQYF
>TRBJ2-7|TRBV12-3/TRBV12-4|.|.
TGTGCCAGCAGCCGGGAGAGCCCCTACGAGCAGTACTTC
CASSRESPYEQYF
>TRBJ2-6|TRBV5-1|TRBD1|.
TGCGCCAGCAGCTTGGCGACAGGGGCCGGGGGCTCTGGGGCCAACGTCCTGACTTTC
CASSLATGAGGSGANVLTF
>TRBJ1-1|TRBV19|.|.
TGTGCCAGTAGTAGAGAGGGCAGCTCATTAAGCGCTTTCTTT
CASSREGSSLSAFF
>TRBJ2-1|TRBV9|TRBD1|.
TGTGCCAGCAGCTTCCCGGGGACAGGGTCAAAGAGCTCCTACAATGAGCAGTTCTTC
CASSFPGTGSKSSYNEQFF
>TRBJ2-1|TRBV27|.|.
TGTGCCAGCAGTTCGGGACTCCCCCGCGAGCAGTTCTTC
CASSSGLPREQFF